Each of the 3 T cell receptor beta chains below was sequenced from the same sample in a study of read filtering for tumor transcriptome and immune sequencing. This library used around 400 ng RNA and molecular barcoded adaptors spanning alpha/delta and beta/gamma chains. One entry per CDR3 protein results from TCRdb running MiXCR on the reads. The sample lists roughly 41,000 distinct CDR3 sequences, roughly 13% occurring once. Sequencing was done on a sample of a population of CD138-negative cells sorted from bone marrow. The receptor set was obtained from a donor at least 40 years old with multiple myeloma.

A single count supports this clonotype. A much larger clonotype is one base distant, so this may be a read error. This chain links TRBV6-5 with TRBJ2-1; D is undetermined. Germline CDR1 reads MNHEY; CDR2 reads SVGAGI. This CDR3 contains 13 residues. CDR3 sequence: CASTYSTLDEQFF. Written as DNA, the CDR3 is TGTGCCAGCACTTACTCGACCCTTGATGAGCAGTTCTTC.

The table lists this clonotype with a few counts. A much larger clone is a single base away; this may be a read error. The chain is built from TRBV29-1 and TRBJ1-1; tentatively, D is TRBD1 (6 bases). CDR3 length: 12 residues. Germline V gene data show CDR1 as SQVTM and CDR2 as ANQGSEA. DNA for the CDR3: TGCAGCGTTAGCAGGGGCTTCACTGGAGCTTTCTTT. It translates to CSVSRGFTGAFF.

Ten or more counts support this clonotype. The chain is built from TRBV20-1 and TRBJ2-7; TRBD2 is a possible D gene (5 bases). The V gene's germline CDR1 is DFQATT and CDR2 SNEGSKA (reference sequence). The CDR3 runs to 14 residues. V shed 7 bases and J shed 0 bases, with 16 bases lying between them. The CDR3 is CSVEGTPISYEQYF. CDR3 DNA sequence: TGCAGTGTAGAGGGAACACCAATCTCCTACGAGCAGTACTTC.